The TCR beta chain described here comes from a study of T cells after yellow fever vaccination. In the study overall: Preparation of fractions with low cell numbers was performed using SMART-Seq v4 Ultra Low Input. General study findings and limits: Reappearing after the booster were most of the clones from primary vaccination (around 95% CD4, 88% CD8).

Germline CDR1 is MNHEY and CDR2 is SVGAGI. This CDR3 is 15 amino acids long. The V end was cut by 0 bases, the J end by 2 bases, with 11 bases between. Researchers made TCR cDNA using 5'RACE template switching, and this step added a universal primer site and UMIs. TCRdb analysed the 5' RACE reads with MiXCR anew, one entry per CDR3 protein. The data hold around 260,000 distinct CDR3 sequences, with approximately 5.2% observed a single time. This clonotype has at least ten counts. Its antigen is unidentified. This receptor was identified in a man between 18 and 35 years old who received the YFV17D yellow fever vaccine. This chain joins TRBV6-5 and TRBJ2-7, with unresolved D. Source: CD4+ T cells sorted from PBMCs, taken on the day of the yellow fever booster vaccination. The CDR3 DNA follows: TGTGCCAGCAGTTACTCGAGAGGTGGAGCCTACGAGCAGTACTTC. Amino acid sequence: CASSYSRGGAYEQYF.